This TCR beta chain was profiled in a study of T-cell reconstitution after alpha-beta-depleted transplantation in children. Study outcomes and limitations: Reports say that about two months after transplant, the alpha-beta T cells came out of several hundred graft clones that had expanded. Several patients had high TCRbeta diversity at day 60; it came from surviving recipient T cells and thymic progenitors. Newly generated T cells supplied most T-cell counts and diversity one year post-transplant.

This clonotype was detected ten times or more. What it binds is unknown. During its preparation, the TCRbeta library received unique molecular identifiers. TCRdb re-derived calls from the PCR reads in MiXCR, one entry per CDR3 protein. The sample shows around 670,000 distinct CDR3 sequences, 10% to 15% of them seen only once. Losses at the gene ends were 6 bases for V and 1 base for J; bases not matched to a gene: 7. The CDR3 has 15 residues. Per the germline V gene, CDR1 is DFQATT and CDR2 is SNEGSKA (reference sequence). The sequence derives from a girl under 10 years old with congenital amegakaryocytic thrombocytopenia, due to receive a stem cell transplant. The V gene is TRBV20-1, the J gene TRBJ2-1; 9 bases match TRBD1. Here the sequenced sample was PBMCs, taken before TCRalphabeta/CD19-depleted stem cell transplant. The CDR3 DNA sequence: TGCAGTGCGGAGACAGGGGGTTTTTCCTACAATGAGCAGTTCTTC. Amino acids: CSAETGGFSYNEQFF.